This T cell receptor (beta chain) was obtained from a study of OX40 agonist ivuxolimab in advanced cancers. Study details: Past anti-PD-1, anti-PD-L1 or anti-CTLA-4 therapy was accepted, and 40% had received some.

The germline V gene encodes CDR1 SGHVS and CDR2 FNYEAQ. V dropped 2 bases and J dropped 7; count of bases not matched to a gene: 12. The CDR3 length is 18 residues. To note about this clone: Its antigen remains unidentified.

TCRdb's table, derived via immunoSEQ multiplex PCR, lists solely in-frame clones and lacks some. The profile shows 30,000 to 45,000 clones, almost 85% of them singletons. Notes on the study in general: Mean expanded clone counts were higher in CD8+ than CD4+ T cells. Dose levels from 0.1 to 3.0 mg/kg saw CD4+ and CD8+ blood T cells expand clonally by week 6. Undetermined was the antigen specificity of the expanded peripheral T cells.

The source was CD4+ or CD8+ T cells sorted from blood, collected in a trial of the OX40 agonist ivuxolimab. The sequence derives from an adult with an advanced solid tumor such as melanoma, head and neck, liver or kidney cancer. The V and J genes are TRBV7-6 and TRBJ1-6, with TRBD1 identical over 9 bases. Here the CDR3 DNA reads TGTGCCAGCAGCTTAAATCATCCGGGACAGGGAAAAAATTCACCCCTCCACTTT. Translating it yields CASSLNHPGQGKNSPLHF.